These T cell receptor beta chains were read from a single sample in a study of blood T cell repertoires in COVID-19. The method was immunoSEQ multiplex PCR; TCRdb's version includes in-frame clones alone and lacks a portion of them. The sample lists around 140,000 clones; approximately 88% were seen once. The sample taken for sequencing was peripheral blood. These receptors were collected from a man aged 60 to 75 with acute or convalescent COVID-19. The CDR3 runs from the conserved cysteine through the conserved F or W. The D gene is left open where the match is weak. Clone size, where shown, is once, few, many, or a class for clones that have expanded.

NA	TRBV19	few	TRBJ1-5	CASSALYDQPQHF	TGTGCCAGTAGTGCGCTTTACGATCAGCCCCAGCATTTT
NA	TRBV12-3/TRBV12-4	NA	TRBJ2-7	CASRSGVREQYF	TGTGCCAGCCGCTCGGGAGTCAGGGAGCAGTACTTC
TRBD2	TRBV19	NA	TRBJ2-3	CASSVRLAGVVDTQYF	TGTGCCAGTAGCGTGCGACTAGCGGGAGTGGTAGATACGCAGTATTTT
NA	TRBV5-1	NA	TRBJ1-2	CASSTTGNYGYTF	TGCGCCAGCAGCACTACAGGGAACTATGGCTACACCTTC
TRBD1	TRBV19	once	TRBJ1-2	CASSTTGDYGYTF	TGTGCCAGTAGTACCACAGGGGACTATGGCTACACCTTC
NA	TRBV2	NA	TRBJ1-1	CASSEILPVNTEAFF	TGTGCCAGCAGTGAAATTTTGCCAGTGAACACTGAAGCTTTCTTT
TRBD2	TRBV5-1	NA	TRBJ2-3	CASSPPGGGTDTQYF	TGCGCCAGCAGCCCCCCGGGGGGTGGCACAGATACGCAGTATTTT
NA	TRBV7-3	NA	TRBJ2-1	CASSLSNSGNEQFF	TGTGCCAGCAGCCTGAGCAACTCTGGCAATGAGCAGTTCTTC
NA	TRBV10-3	NA	TRBJ2-7	CAISSHLSYEQYF	TGTGCCATCAGCTCACACCTCTCCTACGAGCAGTACTTC
TRBD2	TRBV5-6	NA	TRBJ2-2	CASSKSGSNTGELFF	TGTGCCAGCAGCAAGAGCGGGAGTAATACCGGGGAGCTGTTTTTT
NA	TRBV7-3	NA	TRBJ1-1	CASSLKRYTEAFF	TGTGCCAGCAGCTTAAAGAGATACACTGAAGCTTTCTTT
NA	TRBV6-1	few	TRBJ1-1	CASSSGLNTEAFF	TGTGCCAGCAGTTCGGGTCTGAACACTGAAGCTTTCTTT
TRBD2	TRBV7-3	NA	TRBJ2-3	CASSLRASGTGRTDTQYF	TGTGCCAGCAGCTTAAGGGCTAGCGGGACCGGCCGGACAGATACGCAGTATTTT
NA	TRBV5-4	NA	TRBJ2-5	CASSPEVAAETQYF	TGTGCCAGCAGCCCAGAGGTAGCAGCGGAGACCCAGTACTTC
TRBD1	TRBV19	NA	TRBJ1-2	CASSIRTGAAEGYGYTF	TGTGCCAGTAGTATTCGGACAGGGGCGGCCGAGGGCTATGGCTACACCTTC
TRBD1	TRBV29-1	once	TRBJ1-1	CSVWTGVSLNTEAFF	TGCAGCGTTTGGACAGGGGTATCCTTGAACACTGAAGCTTTCTTT
NA	TRBV30	NA	TRBJ1-3	CAWSVGLSGNTIYF	TGTGCCTGGAGTGTGGGACTATCTGGAAACACCATATATTTT
TRBD1	TRBV4-2	NA	TRBJ2-4	CASSQFSPQGARENIQYF	TGTGCCAGCAGCCAATTCTCGCCACAGGGGGCGCGGGAAAACATTCAGTACTTC
NA	TRBV9	NA	TRBJ2-3	CASSVSSNGFTDTQYF	TGTGCCAGCAGCGTTAGCTCGAACGGTTTCACAGATACGCAGTATTTT
NA	TRBV19	NA	TRBJ2-5	CASSPPERGETQYF	TGTGCCAGTAGTCCCCCCGAGCGCGGAGAGACCCAGTACTTC
NA	TRBV5-5	NA	TRBJ2-2	CASSLVYRVGELFF	TGTGCCAGCAGCTTGGTGTACAGGGTCGGGGAGCTGTTTTTT
TRBD2	TRBV18	NA	TRBJ2-2	CASSPLAGENTGELFF	TGTGCCAGCTCACCTCTAGCGGGGGAAAACACCGGGGAGCTGTTTTTT
NA	TRBV11-1	NA	TRBJ1-1	CASSGETAPEAFF	TGTGCCAGCAGCGGAGAGACAGCCCCTGAAGCTTTCTTT
TRBD2	TRBV19	few	TRBJ2-2	CASSIGLAGNTGELFF	TGTGCCAGTAGTATAGGACTAGCGGGGAACACCGGGGAGCTGTTTTTT
NA	TRBV5-1	NA	TRBJ2-7	CASSAQGFYEQYF	TGCGCCAGCAGCGCCCAGGGGTTCTACGAGCAGTACTTC
NA	TRBV12-3/TRBV12-4	NA	TRBJ1-2	CASSLLYGYTF	TGTGCCAGCAGCCTTTTATATGGCTACACCTTC
NA	TRBV18	NA	TRBJ1-2	CASSNTQGGGYTF	TGTGCCAGCTCAAATACACAGGGTGGAGGCTACACCTTC
NA	TRBV5-1	NA	TRBJ2-5	CASSLLQGVQETQYF	TGCGCCAGCAGCTTACTACAGGGAGTCCAAGAGACCCAGTACTTC
NA	TRBV4-1	NA	TRBJ2-7	CASSDGHLYEQYF	TGCGCCAGCAGCGACGGACACCTTTACGAGCAGTACTTC
TRBD1	TRBV27	NA	TRBJ1-6	CASKPPGQTIFNSPLHF	TGTGCCAGCAAACCACCGGGACAGACGATTTTTAATTCACCCCTCCACTTT
TRBD1	TRBV19	few	TRBJ1-2	CASSITRGQGGYGYTF	TGTGCCAGTAGTATAACCCGAGGACAGGGAGGTTATGGCTACACCTTC
TRBD1	TRBV5-1	few	TRBJ2-4	CASRRIGGQVKNIQYF	TGCGCCAGCAGGAGGATTGGGGGACAGGTCAAAAACATTCAGTACTTC
NA	TRBV29-1	NA	TRBJ1-5	CSVGSGNQPQHF	TGCAGCGTTGGGAGCGGAAATCAGCCCCAGCATTTT
TRBD1	TRBV28	NA	TRBJ1-5	CASSLRRTGGSNQPQHF	TGTGCCAGCAGCTTACGTCGGACAGGGGGTAGCAATCAGCCCCAGCATTTT
NA	TRBV7-8	few	TRBJ2-7	CASSLGRGGVYEQYF	TGTGCCAGCAGCTTGGGACGAGGGGGGGTCTACGAGCAGTACTTC
TRBD1	TRBV6-6	NA	TRBJ1-3	CACGPGQGAGNTIYF	TGTGCCTGCGGACCGGGACAGGGGGCTGGAAACACCATATATTTT
TRBD1	TRBV30	NA	TRBJ2-2	CAWSVGTATGELFF	TGTGCCTGGAGCGTAGGGACAGCGACCGGGGAGCTGTTTTTT
TRBD1	TRBV5-4	NA	TRBJ1-2	CASSLVQGGVYGYTF	TGTGCCAGCAGCTTGGTCCAGGGGGGCGTCTATGGCTACACCTTC
NA	TRBV5-6	NA	TRBJ1-2	CASSLGQGRIVGYTF	TGTGCCAGCAGCTTGGGGCAGGGTAGGATAGTCGGCTACACCTTC
NA	TRBV6-6	NA	TRBJ1-5	CASSSQNSDRTTLSNQPQHF	TGTGCCAGCAGCTCCCAAAACTCGGACAGAACAACTCTTAGCAATCAGCCCCAGCATTTT
TRBD2	TRBV3-1/TRBV3-2	once	TRBJ2-5	CASSQGSGGAAETQYF	TGTGCCAGCAGCCAAGGTTCGGGGGGGGCCGCAGAGACCCAGTACTTC
NA	TRBV19	NA	TRBJ1-2	CASSILTEPDNYGYTF	TGTGCCAGTAGTATTTTGACAGAACCAGATAACTATGGCTACACCTTC
TRBD2	TRBV3-1/TRBV3-2	NA	TRBJ2-2	CASGTSGITGELFF	TGTGCCAGCGGGACTAGCGGGATTACCGGGGAGCTGTTTTTT
TRBD1	TRBV7-6	once	TRBJ2-6	CASSAAGGSGANVLTF	TGTGCCAGCAGCGCGGCAGGGGGCTCTGGGGCCAACGTCCTGACTTTC
NA	TRBV29-1	NA	TRBJ2-2	CSVELRGQNNMGELFF	TGCAGCGTTGAATTGAGAGGACAAAACAACATGGGGGAGCTGTTTTTT
NA	TRBV24-1	NA	TRBJ2-5	CATSEPTRGKWTQYF	TGTGCCACCAGTGAGCCGACCAGGGGTAAATGGACCCAGTACTTC
NA	TRBV27	NA	TRBJ1-2	CASRQLTNYGYTF	TGTGCCAGCAGACAGTTAACTAACTATGGCTACACCTTC
NA	TRBV30	NA	TRBJ2-7	CAWSVWEGGEQYF	TGTGCCTGGAGTGTATGGGAAGGGGGAGAGCAGTACTTC
NA	TRBV18	NA	TRBJ1-1	CASSPRNENTEAFF	TGTGCCAGCTCACCTAGAAATGAGAACACTGAAGCTTTCTTT
NA	TRBV12-3/TRBV12-4	NA	TRBJ2-7	CASSADTYEQYF	TGTGCCAGCAGTGCGGACACGTACGAGCAGTACTTC
TRBD1	TRBV29-1	NA	TRBJ1-5	CSVEFRTGYSNQPQHF	TGCAGCGTTGAATTTCGGACAGGGTATAGCAATCAGCCCCAGCATTTT
TRBD1	TRBV30	NA	TRBJ2-7	CAWSPGQGYEQYF	TGTGCCTGGAGTCCGGGACAGGGTTATGAGCAGTACTTC
NA	TRBV6-1	NA	TRBJ1-5	CASSEVSISNQPQHF	TGTGCCAGCAGTGAAGTAAGCATTAGCAATCAGCCCCAGCATTTT
TRBD1	TRBV10-3	NA	TRBJ2-1	CAISATGSTNEQFF	TGTGCCATCAGTGCGACAGGGTCTACCAATGAGCAGTTCTTC
TRBD1	TRBV5-4	NA	TRBJ1-1	CASRPGTGRDTEAFF	TGTGCCAGCAGACCTGGGACAGGGAGAGACACTGAAGCTTTCTTT
NA	TRBV7-8	NA	TRBJ2-3	CASSSRDFSTDTQYF	TGTGCCAGCAGCTCCCGGGACTTTAGCACAGATACGCAGTATTTT
NA	TRBV21-1	NA	TRBJ1-2	CASSKGGLGYTF	TGTGCCAGCAGCAAAGGGGGGCTAGGCTACACCTTC
NA	TRBV11-3	NA	TRBJ2-2	CASSRGWAGELFF	TGTGCCAGCAGCCGTGGTTGGGCGGGGGAGCTGTTTTTT